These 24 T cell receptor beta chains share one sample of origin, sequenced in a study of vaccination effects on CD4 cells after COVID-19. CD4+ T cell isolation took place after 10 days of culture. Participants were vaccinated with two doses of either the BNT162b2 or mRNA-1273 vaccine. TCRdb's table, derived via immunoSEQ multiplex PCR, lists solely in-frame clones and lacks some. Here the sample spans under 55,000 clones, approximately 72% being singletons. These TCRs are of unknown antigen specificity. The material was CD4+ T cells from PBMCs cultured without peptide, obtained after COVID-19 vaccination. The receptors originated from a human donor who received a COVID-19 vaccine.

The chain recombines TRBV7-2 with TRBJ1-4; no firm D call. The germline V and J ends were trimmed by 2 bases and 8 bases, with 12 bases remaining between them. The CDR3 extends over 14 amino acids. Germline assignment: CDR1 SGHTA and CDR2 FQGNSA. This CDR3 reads CASSLLQSREKLFF. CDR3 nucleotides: TGTGCCAGCAGCTTATTGCAATCTCGGGAAAAACTGTTTTTT. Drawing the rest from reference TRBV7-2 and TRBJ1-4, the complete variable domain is GAGVSQSPSNKVTEKGKDVELRCDPISGHTALYWYRQSLGQGLEFLIYFQGNSAPDKSGLPSDRFSAERTGGSVSTLTIQRTQQEDSAVYLCASSLLQSREKLFFGSGTQLSVL.

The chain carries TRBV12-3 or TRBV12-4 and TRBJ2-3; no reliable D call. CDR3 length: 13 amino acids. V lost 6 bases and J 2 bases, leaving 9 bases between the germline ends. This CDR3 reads CASRWGTTDTQYF. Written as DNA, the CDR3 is TGTGCCAGCAGATGGGGTACCACAGATACGCAGTATTTT.

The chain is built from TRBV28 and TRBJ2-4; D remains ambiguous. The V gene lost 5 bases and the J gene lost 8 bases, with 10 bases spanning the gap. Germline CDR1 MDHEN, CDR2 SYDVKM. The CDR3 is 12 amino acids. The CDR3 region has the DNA TGTGCCAGCAGTGGAAATGCAGACATTCAGTACTTC. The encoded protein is CASSGNADIQYF.

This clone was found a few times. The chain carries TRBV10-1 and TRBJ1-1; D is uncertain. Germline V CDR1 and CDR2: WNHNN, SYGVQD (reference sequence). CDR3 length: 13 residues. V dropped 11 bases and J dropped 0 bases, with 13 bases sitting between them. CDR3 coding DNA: TGCGCCTCCCGAGGACTTCTGAACACTGAAGCTTTCTTT. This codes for CASRGLLNTEAFF.

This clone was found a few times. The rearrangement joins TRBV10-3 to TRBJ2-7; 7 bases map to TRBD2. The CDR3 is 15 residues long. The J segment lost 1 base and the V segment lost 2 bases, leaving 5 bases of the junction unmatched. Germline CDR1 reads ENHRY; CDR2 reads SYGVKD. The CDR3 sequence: CAISEKGGLSYEQYF. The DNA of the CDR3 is TGTGCCATCAGTGAGAAGGGAGGGCTATCCTACGAGCAGTACTTC.

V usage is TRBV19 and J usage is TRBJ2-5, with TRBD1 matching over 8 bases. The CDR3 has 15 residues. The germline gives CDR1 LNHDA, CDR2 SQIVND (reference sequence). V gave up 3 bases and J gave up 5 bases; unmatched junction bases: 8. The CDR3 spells CASSIGQGLLETQYF. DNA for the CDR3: TGTGCCAGTAGTATTGGACAGGGCTTATTGGAGACCCAGTACTTC.

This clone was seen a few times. The chain's CDR3 is CASSFGTSGRTGSYNEQFF. The CDR3 bases are TGTGCCAGCAGCTTTGGGACTAGCGGGAGGACAGGCTCCTACAATGAGCAGTTCTTC. The rearrangement uses TRBV7-2 and TRBJ2-1, with 15 bases matching TRBD2. The J segment lost 0 bases and the V segment lost 3 bases, leaving 6 bases of the junction unmatched. Looked up from germline, CDR1 is SGHTA and CDR2 is FQGNSA. The CDR3 contains 19 residues.

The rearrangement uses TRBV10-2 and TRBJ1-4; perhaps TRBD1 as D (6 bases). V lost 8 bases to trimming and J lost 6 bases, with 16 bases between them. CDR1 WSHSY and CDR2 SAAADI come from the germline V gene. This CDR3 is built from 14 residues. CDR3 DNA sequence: TGCGCCAGCCGTGCTGCAGGGGTGGATGAAAAACTGTTTTTT. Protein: CASRAAGVDEKLFF.

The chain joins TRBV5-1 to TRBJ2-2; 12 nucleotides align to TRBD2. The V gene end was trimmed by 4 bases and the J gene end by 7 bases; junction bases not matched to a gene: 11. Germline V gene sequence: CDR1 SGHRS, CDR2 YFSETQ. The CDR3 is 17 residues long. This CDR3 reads CASSLTPGLAGLGELFF. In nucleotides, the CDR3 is TGCGCCAGCAGCCTAACACCCGGACTAGCGGGACTCGGGGAGCTGTTTTTT.

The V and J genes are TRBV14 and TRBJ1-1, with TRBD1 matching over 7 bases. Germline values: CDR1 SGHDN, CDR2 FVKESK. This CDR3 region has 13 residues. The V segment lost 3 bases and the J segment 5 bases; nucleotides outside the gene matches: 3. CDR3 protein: CASSQTGRTEAFF. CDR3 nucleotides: TGTGCCAGCAGCCAGACAGGGAGGACTGAAGCTTTCTTT.

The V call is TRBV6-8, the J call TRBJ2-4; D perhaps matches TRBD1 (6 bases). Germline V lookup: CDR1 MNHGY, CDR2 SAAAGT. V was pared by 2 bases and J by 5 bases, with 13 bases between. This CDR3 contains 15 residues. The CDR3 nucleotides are TGTGCCAGCAGTTACCCAGGGGCAGGGGAAAACATTCAGTACTTC. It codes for CASSYPGAGENIQYF.

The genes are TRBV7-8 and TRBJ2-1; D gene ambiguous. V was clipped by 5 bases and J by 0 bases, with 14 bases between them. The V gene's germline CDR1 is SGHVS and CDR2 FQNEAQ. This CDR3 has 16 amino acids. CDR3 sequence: CASSPRGSSSYNEQFF. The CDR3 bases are TGTGCCAGCAGCCCCCGTGGCTCCAGCTCCTACAATGAGCAGTTCTTC.

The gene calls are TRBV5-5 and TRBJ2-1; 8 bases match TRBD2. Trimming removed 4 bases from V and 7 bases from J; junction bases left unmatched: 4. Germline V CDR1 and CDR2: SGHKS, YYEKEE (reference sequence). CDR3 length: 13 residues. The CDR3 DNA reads TGTGCCAGCAGCCATACTAGCGGTAATGAGCAGTTCTTC. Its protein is CASSHTSGNEQFF.

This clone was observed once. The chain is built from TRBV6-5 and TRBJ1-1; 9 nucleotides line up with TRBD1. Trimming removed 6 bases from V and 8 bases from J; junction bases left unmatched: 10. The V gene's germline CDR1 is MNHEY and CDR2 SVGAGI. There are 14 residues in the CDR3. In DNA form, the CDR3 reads TGTGCCAGCAGAGACCTGGACAGGGGCATAGAAGCTTTCTTT. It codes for CASRDLDRGIEAFF.

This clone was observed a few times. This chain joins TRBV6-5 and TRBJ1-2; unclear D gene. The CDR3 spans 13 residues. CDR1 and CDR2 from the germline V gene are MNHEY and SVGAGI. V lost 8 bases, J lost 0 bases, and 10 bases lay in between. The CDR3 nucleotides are TGTGCCAGCGTGAGGGCCGCTAACTATGGCTACACCTTC. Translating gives CASVRAANYGYTF.

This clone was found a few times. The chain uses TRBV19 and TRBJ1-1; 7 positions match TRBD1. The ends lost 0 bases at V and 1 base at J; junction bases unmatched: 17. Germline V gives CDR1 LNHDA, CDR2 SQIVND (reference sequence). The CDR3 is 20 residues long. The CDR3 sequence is CASSIDGYRGSEVWNTEAFF. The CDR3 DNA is TGTGCCAGTAGTATAGATGGATACAGGGGTTCGGAAGTTTGGAACACTGAAGCTTTCTTT.

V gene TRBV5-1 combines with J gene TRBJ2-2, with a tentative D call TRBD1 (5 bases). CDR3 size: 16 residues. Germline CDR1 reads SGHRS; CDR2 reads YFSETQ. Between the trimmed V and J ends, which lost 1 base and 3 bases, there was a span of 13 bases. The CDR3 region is CASSLLGVSDTGELFF. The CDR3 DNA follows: TGCGCCAGCAGCTTGCTAGGGGTCTCGGACACCGGGGAGCTGTTTTTT.

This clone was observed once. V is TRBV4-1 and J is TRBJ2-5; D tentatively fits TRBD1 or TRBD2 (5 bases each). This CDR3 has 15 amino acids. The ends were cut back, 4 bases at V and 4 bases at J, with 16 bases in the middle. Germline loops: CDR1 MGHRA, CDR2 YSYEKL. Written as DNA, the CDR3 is TGCGCCAGCAGCCGGACGGTCAATGGGGGAGAGACCCAGTACTTC. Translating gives CASSRTVNGGETQYF.

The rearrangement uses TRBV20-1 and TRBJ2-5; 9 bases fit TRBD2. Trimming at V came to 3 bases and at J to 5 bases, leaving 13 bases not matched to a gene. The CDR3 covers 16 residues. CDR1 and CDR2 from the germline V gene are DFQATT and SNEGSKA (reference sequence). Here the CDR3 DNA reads TGCAGTGCTAGTGGACGGAGCGGGAGGTCGAGGGAGACCCAGTACTTC. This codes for CSASGRSGRSRETQYF.

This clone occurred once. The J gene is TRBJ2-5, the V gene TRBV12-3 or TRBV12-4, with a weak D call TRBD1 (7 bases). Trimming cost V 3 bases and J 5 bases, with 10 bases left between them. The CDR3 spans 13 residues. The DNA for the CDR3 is TGTGCCAGCAGTTTTTCAGGGGGGGAGACCCAGTACTTC. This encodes CASSFSGGETQYF.

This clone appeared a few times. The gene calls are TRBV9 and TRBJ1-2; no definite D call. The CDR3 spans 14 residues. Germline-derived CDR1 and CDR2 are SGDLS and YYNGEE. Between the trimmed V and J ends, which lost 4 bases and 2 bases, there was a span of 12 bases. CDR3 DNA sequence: TGTGCCAGCAGCATCACCGACGGAAACTATGGCTACACCTTC. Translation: CASSITDGNYGYTF.

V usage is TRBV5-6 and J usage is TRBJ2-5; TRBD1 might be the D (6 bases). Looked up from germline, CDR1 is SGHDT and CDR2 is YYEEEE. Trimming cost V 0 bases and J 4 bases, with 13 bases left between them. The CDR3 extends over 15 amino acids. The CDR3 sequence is CASSLDRARGETQYF. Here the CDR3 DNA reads TGTGCCAGCAGCTTGGACAGGGCCAGGGGAGAGACCCAGTACTTC. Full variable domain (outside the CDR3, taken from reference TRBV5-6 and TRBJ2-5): DAGVTQSPTHLIKTRGQQVTLRCSPKSGHDTVSWYQQALGQGPQFIFQYYEEEERQRGNFPDRFSGHQFPNYSSELNVNALLLGDSALYLCASSLDRARGETQYFGPGTRLLVL.

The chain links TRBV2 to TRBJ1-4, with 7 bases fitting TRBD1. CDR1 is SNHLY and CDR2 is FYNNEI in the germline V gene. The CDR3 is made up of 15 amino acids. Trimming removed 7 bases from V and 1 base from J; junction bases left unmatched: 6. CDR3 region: CASIFNRGTNEKLFF. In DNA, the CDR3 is TGTGCCAGCATCTTTAACAGGGGAACTAATGAAAAACTGTTTTTT.

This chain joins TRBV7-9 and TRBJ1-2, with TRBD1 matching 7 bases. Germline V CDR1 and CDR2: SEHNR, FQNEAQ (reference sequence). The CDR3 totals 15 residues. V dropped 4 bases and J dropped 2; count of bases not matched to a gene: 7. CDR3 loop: CASSWGKGANYGYTF. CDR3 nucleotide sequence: TGTGCCAGCAGCTGGGGCAAGGGGGCAAACTATGGCTACACCTTC.